The entry below describes one T cell receptor beta chain. Antigen: not known. The data derive from a study of glioma-infiltrating T cells after dendritic cell vaccination. Study in general: Autologous tumor lysate-pulsed dendritic cell vaccination was given between the early 2000s and the early 2010s. Overall study findings and caveats: Few patients contributed both blood and tumor specimens.

Germline-derived CDR1 and CDR2 are MRHNA and SNTAGT. There are 16 residues in the CDR3. The V and J ends lost 4 bases and 6 bases, in that order; junction bases with no gene match: 11. Fresh-frozen tumor tissue and more than two years of survival data were available for all. Before vaccination, two weeks after the third vaccination, and at progression, PBMC were collected. Some clones are missing from TCRdb's copy, which holds only in-frame ones; the method was immunoSEQ multiplex PCR. The repertoire holds around 97,000 clones, with approximately 80% as singletons. V is TRBV6-4 and J is TRBJ2-1; 8 positions match TRBD2. This clonotype originated in a human donor with glioblastoma. The input for sequencing was blood, taken before dendritic cell vaccination. The CDR3 nucleotides are TGTGCCAGCAGTGGGAGGTTTAGCGGGGTCCGCAATGAGCAGTTCTTC. Its protein is CASSGRFSGVRNEQFF.